This record looks at one T cell receptor beta chain sequence and its context. The data belong to a study of blood T cell repertoires in COVID-19. Study-level information: The cDNA or gDNA used as material had been derived from T cells, B-cell-depleted T cells, or PBMCs.

The CDR3 is made up of 15 amino acids. Germline values: CDR1 SGDLS, CDR2 YYNGEE. Trimming took off 0 bases at V and 0 bases at J, with 7 bases between the two ends. Measured with immunoSEQ multiplex PCR; TCRdb has only the in-frame clones, and not every one. The top ten hold approximately 8% of the sample, which has roughly 500,000 clones, 88% seen once. V usage is TRBV9 and J usage is TRBJ1-3; unclear D gene. This sequence was found in a woman aged 55 to 70 who had recovered from COVID-19. Sequenced material: PBMCs or T cells enriched from blood (not recorded which). The CDR3 spells CASSVEPVSGNTIYF. The CDR3 DNA is TGTGCCAGCAGCGTAGAGCCGGTCTCTGGAAACACCATATATTTT.